Ten or more counts support the clone carrying this T cell receptor (beta chain). Its antigen is undetermined. V shed 0 bases, J shed 3 bases, and the junction held 4 bases outside the gene matches. CDR1 is DFQATT, CDR2 SNEGSKA, per germline (reference sequence). This CDR3 is built from 14 residues. The sample belongs to a study of T cells in Graves' hyperthyroidism and ophthalmopathy. Study observations and caveats: Ophthalmopathy prediction by the model preceded onset by a median roughly 6 months. In the blood, most expanded thyroid clonotypes above 0.001 appeared as well.

With a duration under 2 months, the hyperthyroidism was newly diagnosed in patients aged 18 to 65. Lactation, pregnancy, other autoimmune disease or uncontrolled infection led to exclusion of patients. Using RNA transcripts as the source, TCR beta CDR3 regions were amplified. HTBI primers were used for first-round RT-PCR of the TCR CDR3. TCRdb reprocessed the multiplex PCR reads with MiXCR, giving one entry per CDR3 protein. This table has more than 450,000 distinct CDR3 sequences, 12% to 15% appearing once. Specimen: blood. This clonotype was sampled from a woman in her 40s with Graves' hyperthyroidism. V usage is TRBV20-1 and J usage is TRBJ2-7; 8 positions match TRBD1. CDR3 sequence reads: CSAREAGGDYEQYF. CDR3 bases: TGCAGTGCTAGAGAGGCAGGGGGCGACTACGAGCAGTACTTC.